This passage covers 19 T cell receptor beta chains from one sample sequenced in a study of shared clonotypes between healthy human individuals. This table comes from immunoSEQ multiplex PCR, and its TCRdb copy is limited to in-frame clones, with some not included. This table has approximately 2.5 million clones, under 95% appearing once. Sequencing used naive CD4+ T cells from PBMCs. The subset denotes: CD45RA+ positively selected. The receptors come from a man aged 18-30 years in good health. Some clones in this sample may be carry-over from other donors' samples.

This sequence joins TRBV11-2 and TRBJ2-2; perhaps TRBD1 as D (5 bases). Trimming removed 4 bases at V and 6 bases at J, with 12 bases between. CDR1 is SGHAT and CDR2 is FQNNGV in the germline V gene. The CDR3 contains 14 residues. The CDR3 loop is CASSSLREPGELFF. The CDR3 DNA sequence: TGTGCCAGCAGCTCACTCAGGGAACCCGGGGAGCTGTTTTTT.

The chain links TRBV6-1 to TRBJ2-7, with D tentatively TRBD1 (8 bases). The CDR3 sequence is 14 residues long. Per germline, CDR1 MNHNS and CDR2 SASEGT. V was clipped by 7 bases and J by 3 bases, with 16 bases between them. The CDR3 sequence is CASNRQGRVYEQYF. The CDR3 nucleotides are TGTGCCAGCAACCGACAGGGGAGGGTCTACGAGCAGTACTTC.

The gene calls are TRBV5-1 and TRBJ1-2; 10 nucleotides match TRBD1. This CDR3 is built from 14 residues. The ends lost 4 bases at V and 8 bases at J; junction bases unmatched: 8. CDR1 and CDR2 from the germline V gene are SGHRS and YFSETQ. CDR3 region: CASSLEDRGRGYTF. In nucleotides, the CDR3 is TGCGCCAGCAGCCTGGAAGACAGGGGGCGAGGCTACACCTTC.

This chain uses TRBV5-1 with TRBJ2-7; 9 positions agree with TRBD1. The V segment lost 4 bases and the J segment 6 bases; nucleotides outside the gene matches: 5. The germline gives CDR1 SGHRS, CDR2 YFSETQ. CDR3 length equals 13 residues. The CDR3 here is CASSQQGAREQYF. In nucleotides, the CDR3 is TGCGCCAGCAGCCAACAGGGGGCACGCGAGCAGTACTTC. The full variable domain, completed using reference TRBV5-1 and TRBJ2-7, is KAGVTQTPRYLIKTRGQQVTLSCSPISGHRSVSWYQQTPGQGLQFLFEYFSETQRNKGNFPGRFSGRQFSNSRSEMNVSTLELGDSALYLCASSQQGAREQYFGPGTRLTVT.

The chain combines TRBV6-4 with TRBJ2-1; TRBD1 agrees at 8 bases. This CDR3 comprises 16 residues. Germline lookup yields CDR1 MRHNA and CDR2 SNTAGT. V was pared by 4 bases and J by 1 base, with 6 bases of the junction left unmatched. CDR3 loop: CASSVGTGSSYNEQFF. For the CDR3, the DNA is TGTGCCAGCAGTGTTGGGACAGGTTCGTCCTACAATGAGCAGTTCTTC.

The V call is TRBV9, the J call TRBJ1-1; D may be TRBD1 (6 bases). Deletions cut 2 bases from V and 6 bases from J, with 14 bases between. Germline CDR1 SGDLS, CDR2 YYNGEE. The CDR3 sequence is 14 residues long. DNA of the CDR3: TGTGCCAGCAGCGTCAGGGACATTAGCGCTGAAGCTTTCTTT. The encoded protein is CASSVRDISAEAFF.

The chain carries TRBV28 and TRBJ2-2; D uncertain. Germline CDR1 MDHEN, CDR2 SYDVKM. CDR3 length: 18 residues. V was pared by 5 bases and J by 0 bases, with 19 bases between. CDR3 loop: CASSLLRIADSNTGELFF. For the CDR3, the DNA is TGTGCCAGCAGTCTCCTTCGGATAGCCGACTCGAACACCGGGGAGCTGTTTTTT.

This sequence joins TRBV5-1 and TRBJ2-2, with D hard to call. V dropped 4 bases and J dropped 5 bases, with 6 bases sitting between them. Germline V gene data show CDR1 as SGHRS and CDR2 as YFSETQ. The CDR3 is 12 residues long. Here the CDR3 reads CASSEPTGELFF. CDR3 bases: TGCGCCAGCAGCGAACCAACCGGGGAGCTGTTTTTT.

The chain joins TRBV9 to TRBJ1-2; D may be TRBD1 (5 bases). The germline gives CDR1 SGDLS, CDR2 YYNGEE. The CDR3 sequence is 15 residues long. Trimming took 1 base from V and 5 from J, leaving 15 bases between them. CDR3 in DNA: TGTGCCAGCAGCGTAATTCCCCAGGGAACTTATGGCTACACCTTC. Translating it yields CASSVIPQGTYGYTF.

This chain connects TRBV5-1 to TRBJ1-6; D call uncertain. V lost 1 base, J lost 0 bases, and 2 bases lay in between. Germline V gene sequence: CDR1 SGHRS, CDR2 YFSETQ. CDR3 length: 14 residues. CDR3: CASSLSSYNSPLHF. The CDR3 DNA sequence: TGCGCCAGCAGCTTGAGCTCCTATAATTCACCCCTCCACTTT.

This chain links TRBV15 with TRBJ2-7, with D tentatively TRBD2 (6 bases). The CDR3 runs 14 residues. V shed 4 bases and J shed 0 bases, with 10 bases lying between them. Germline V gene sequence: CDR1 LNHNV, CDR2 YYDKDF (reference sequence). Here the CDR3 reads CATSTGLFSYEQYF. The CDR3 region has the DNA TGTGCCACCAGCACGGGACTCTTCTCCTACGAGCAGTACTTC.

The chain has TRBV7-9 and TRBJ2-7; TRBD2 matches at 7 bases. CDR3 size: 13 residues. Germline V gene lookup returns CDR1 SEHNR and CDR2 FQNEAQ (reference sequence). V shed 4 bases, J shed 3 bases, and the junction held 3 bases outside the gene matches. The CDR3 spells CASSWDYHYEQYF. CDR3 nucleotide sequence: TGTGCCAGCAGCTGGGACTACCACTACGAGCAGTACTTC. The full variable domain, rest sourced from reference TRBV7-9 and TRBJ2-7, is DTGVSQNPRHKITKRGQNVTFRCDPISEHNRLYWYRQTLGQGPEFLTYFQNEAQLEKSRLLSDRFSAERPKGSFSTLEIQRTEQGDSAMYLCASSWDYHYEQYFGPGTRLTVT.

The J gene is TRBJ2-5, the V gene TRBV7-9, with D maybe TRBD2 (7 bases). The germline CDR1 and CDR2 sequences are SEHNR and FQNEAQ (reference sequence). V shed 5 bases and J shed 3 bases, with 16 bases lying between them. The CDR3 has 15 residues. The CDR3 sequence is CASSPMGGAEETQYF. The DNA of the CDR3 is TGTGCCAGCAGCCCCATGGGGGGGGCTGAAGAGACCCAGTACTTC.

This clone is a singleton in its sample. The rearrangement links TRBV6-6 to TRBJ1-2; D gene ambiguous. Germline V gene sequence: CDR1 MNHNY, CDR2 SVGAGI (reference sequence). The CDR3 spans 10 residues. V lost 6 bases to trimming and J lost 8 bases, with 7 bases between them. In nucleotides, the CDR3 is TGTGCCAGCAGAAGCGCGGGCTACACCTTC. Residues: CASRSAGYTF.

This chain links TRBV9 with TRBJ1-2, with D perhaps matching TRBD1 (5 bases). Germline CDR1 SGDLS, CDR2 YYNGEE. Trimming removed 0 bases at V and 4 bases at J, with 13 bases between. The CDR3 spans 15 residues. The CDR3 DNA sequence: TGTGCCAGCAGCGTAGATCGTGGGGGGGTCTATGGCTACACCTTC. Amino acids: CASSVDRGGVYGYTF.

The chain carries TRBV20-1 and TRBJ1-1, with D unclear. Trimming left V 7 bases short and J 2 bases short, with 8 bases between. Germline loops: CDR1 DFQATT, CDR2 SNEGSKA (reference sequence). This CDR3 contains 11 residues. The CDR3 protein is CSDSDNTEAFF. CDR3 sequence (DNA): TGCAGTGATAGCGATAACACTGAAGCTTTCTTT.

This clone was recorded only once. This CDR3 is also generated by other DNA sequences in the sample. The V and J genes are TRBV5-1 and TRBJ2-1; 12 nucleotides line up with TRBD2. Germline V gene sequence: CDR1 SGHRS, CDR2 YFSETQ. CDR3 length: 16 amino acids. V shed 0 bases, J shed 4 bases, and the junction held 2 bases outside the gene matches. The CDR3 sequence: CASSLASGRAYNEQFF. The CDR3 DNA sequence: TGCGCCAGCAGCTTGGCTAGCGGGAGGGCGTACAATGAGCAGTTCTTC.

This chain uses TRBV18 with TRBJ1-2, with 10 bases that match TRBD1. The CDR3 extends over 15 amino acids. Germline V gene data show CDR1 as KGHSH and CDR2 as LQKENI. V dropped 1 base and J dropped 8; count of bases not matched to a gene: 7. The CDR3 loop reads CASSPQGTGDSGYTF. The CDR3 DNA follows: TGTGCCAGCTCACCACAGGGGACAGGGGACTCAGGCTACACCTTC.

The gene calls are TRBV7-2 and TRBJ2-3; 8 bases are shared with TRBD1. Germline assignment: CDR1 SGHTA and CDR2 FQGNSA. The J segment lost 4 bases and the V segment lost 1 base, leaving 4 bases of the junction unmatched. The CDR3 has 15 residues. CDR3 amino acids: CASSLVEQGADTQYF. The CDR3 coding sequence is TGTGCCAGCAGCTTAGTAGAACAGGGGGCAGATACGCAGTATTTT.